This record looks at one TCR beta chain sequence and its context. Antigen specificity is unknown. This sample was included in a study of T-cell reconstitution after alpha-beta-depleted transplantation in children. Study results and caveats: It was newly produced T cells that mostly accounted for T-cell counts and diversity one year after transplant.

For TCRbeta, the library was prepared with unique molecular identifiers. TCRdb called the PCR reads again in MiXCR, with one record for every CDR3 protein. The sample lists about 220,000 distinct CDR3 sequences, approximately 17% occurring once. Sequences were derived from PBMCs, mostly from graft donor cells, sampled 360 days after TCRalphabeta/CD19-depleted stem cell transplant. The sequence came from a male patient between 2 and 10 years old who had a stem cell transplant for acute lymphoblastic leukemia, so the T cells may come from the graft donor.

The CDR3 region is CASGGGTNEQFF. In nucleotides, the CDR3 is TGTGCCAGCGGCGGGGGGACCAATGAGCAGTTCTTC. V is TRBV7-8 and J is TRBJ2-1; 8 bases are shared with TRBD2. CDR1 is SGHVS and CDR2 is FQNEAQ in the germline V gene. The CDR3 spans 12 residues. Trimming took 8 bases from V and 6 from J; bases not matched to a gene: 3.